This T cell receptor beta chain was captured by sequencing in a study of cytomegalovirus exposure and HLA in healthy donors. Study-wide results and caveats: Prior analysis indicated that the majority of TCR beta V segments exhibited productivity approximately 87% or approximately 30% of the time. V- and J-gene trimming in TCR beta was tied to a missense DCLRE1C variant by an analysis performed later.

The PCR used 60 Vbeta and 13 Jbeta primers. Original data processing: In a later analysis, roughly 10 million of approximately 80 million unique beta chains occurred in at least two donors. Only in-frame clones appear in the TCRdb table, and some are missing; sequencing was by immunoSEQ multiplex PCR. V and J calls and clone size are given by that table; D and trimming were obtained from the DNA. Among over 70,000 clones listed, around three fifths were seen once. As regards this clone: The antigen is not known.

The J segment lost 8 bases and the V segment lost 0 bases, leaving 7 bases of the junction unmatched. Looked up from germline, CDR1 is SGHNT and CDR2 is YYREEE (reference sequence). This CDR3 is built from 15 residues. Sequenced sample: PBMCs. The TCR originated in a woman aged 50 to 60 in good health and CMV-seropositive. This chain connects TRBV5-4 to TRBJ1-2, with 10 bases that match TRBD1. In DNA form, the CDR3 reads TGTGCCAGCAGCTTGGGCCGAGACAGGGGGCTCGGCTACACCTTC. It is translated as CASSLGRDRGLGYTF.